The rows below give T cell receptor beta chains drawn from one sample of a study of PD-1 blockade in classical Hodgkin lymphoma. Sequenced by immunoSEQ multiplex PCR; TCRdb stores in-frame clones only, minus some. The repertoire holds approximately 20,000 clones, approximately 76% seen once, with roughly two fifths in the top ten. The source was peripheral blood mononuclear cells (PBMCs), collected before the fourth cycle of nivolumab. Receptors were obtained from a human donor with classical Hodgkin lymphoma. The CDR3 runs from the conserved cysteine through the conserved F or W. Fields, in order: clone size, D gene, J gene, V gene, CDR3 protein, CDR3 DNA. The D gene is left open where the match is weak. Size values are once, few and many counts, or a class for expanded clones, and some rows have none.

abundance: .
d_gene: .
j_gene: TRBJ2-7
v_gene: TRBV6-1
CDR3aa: CASSAGPVYEQYF
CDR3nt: TGTGCCAGCAGTGCGGGGCCGGTCTACGAGCAGTACTTC

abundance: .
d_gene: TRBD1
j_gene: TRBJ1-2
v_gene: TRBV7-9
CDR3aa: CASSLVGRGRIYGYTF
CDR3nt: TGTGCCAGCAGCTTAGTTGGCAGGGGGCGCATCTATGGCTACACCTTC

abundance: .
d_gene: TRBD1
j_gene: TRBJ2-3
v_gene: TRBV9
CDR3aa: CASNDRDRDPDTQYF
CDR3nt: TGTGCCAGCAACGACCGGGACAGGGACCCAGATACGCAGTATTTT

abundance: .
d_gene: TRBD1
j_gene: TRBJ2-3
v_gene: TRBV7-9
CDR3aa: CASSPDRTSTDTQYF
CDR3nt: TGTGCCAGCAGCCCGGACAGGACTAGCACAGATACGCAGTATTTT

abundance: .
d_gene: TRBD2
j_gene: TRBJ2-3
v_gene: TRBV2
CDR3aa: CASSESRGLSTDTQYF
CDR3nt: TGTGCCAGCAGTGAAAGTAGGGGACTAAGCACAGATACGCAGTATTTT

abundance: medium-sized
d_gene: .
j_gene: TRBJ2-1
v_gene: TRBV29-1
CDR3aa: CSVVSLSYNEQFF
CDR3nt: TGCAGCGTTGTATCCCTCTCCTACAATGAGCAGTTCTTC

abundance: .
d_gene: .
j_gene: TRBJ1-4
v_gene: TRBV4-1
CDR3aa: CASSPSGASTNEKLFF
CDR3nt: TGCGCCAGCAGCCCCTCGGGGGCTTCAACTAATGAAAAACTGTTTTTT

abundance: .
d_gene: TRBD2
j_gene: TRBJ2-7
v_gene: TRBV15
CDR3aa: CATSRDRTSGGYEQYF
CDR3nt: TGTGCCACCAGCAGAGACAGGACTAGCGGGGGGTACGAGCAGTACTTC

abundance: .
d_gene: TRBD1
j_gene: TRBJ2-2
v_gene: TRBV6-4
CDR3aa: CASSDSIQGLNGELFF
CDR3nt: TGTGCCAGCAGTGACTCGATACAGGGGCTGAACGGGGAGCTGTTTTTT

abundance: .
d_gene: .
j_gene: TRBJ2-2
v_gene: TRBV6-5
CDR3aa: CASSYEVTGELFF
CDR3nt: TGTGCCAGCAGTTACGAGGTCACCGGGGAGCTGTTTTTT

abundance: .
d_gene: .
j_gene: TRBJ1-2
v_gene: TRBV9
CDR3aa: CASSVDAGEYGYTF
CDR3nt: TGTGCCAGCAGCGTAGATGCGGGAGAGTATGGCTACACCTTC

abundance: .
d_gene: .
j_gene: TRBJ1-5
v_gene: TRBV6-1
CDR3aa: CASSAPQPQHF
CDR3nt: TGTGCCAGCAGCGCACCCCAGCCCCAGCATTTT

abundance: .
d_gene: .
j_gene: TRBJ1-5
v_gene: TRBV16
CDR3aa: CASSPNYSNQPQHF
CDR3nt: TGTGCCAGCAGCCCCAACTATAGCAATCAGCCCCAGCATTTT

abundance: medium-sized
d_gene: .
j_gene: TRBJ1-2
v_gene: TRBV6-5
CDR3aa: CASSTGGANYGYTF
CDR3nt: TGTGCCAGCAGTACGGGGGGGGCCAACTATGGCTACACCTTC

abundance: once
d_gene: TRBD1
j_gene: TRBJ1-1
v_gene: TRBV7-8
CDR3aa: CASSLETGVVNTEAFF
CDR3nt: TGTGCCAGCAGCTTAGAGACAGGGGTTGTGAACACTGAAGCTTTCTTT

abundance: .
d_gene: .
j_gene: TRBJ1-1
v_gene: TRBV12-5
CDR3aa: CASGLVQLGGTEAFF
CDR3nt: TGTGCTAGTGGTTTGGTACAGTTGGGGGGCACTGAAGCTTTCTTT

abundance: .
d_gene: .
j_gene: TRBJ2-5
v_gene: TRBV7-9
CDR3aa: CASSLISGVKTQYF
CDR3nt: TGTGCCAGCAGCTTAATATCTGGGGTAAAGACCCAGTACTTC

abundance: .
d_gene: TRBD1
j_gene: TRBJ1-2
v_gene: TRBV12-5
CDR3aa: CASGRQGANYGYTF
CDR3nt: TGTGCTAGTGGCCGACAGGGGGCTAACTATGGCTACACCTTC

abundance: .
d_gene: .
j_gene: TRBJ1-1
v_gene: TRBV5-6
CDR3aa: CASSSPRNTEAFF
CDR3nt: TGTGCCAGCAGCTCCCCTCGGAACACTGAAGCTTTCTTT

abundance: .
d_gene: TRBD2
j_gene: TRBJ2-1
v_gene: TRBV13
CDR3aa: CASSSGLAGEDEQFF
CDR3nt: TGTGCCAGCAGCTCCGGACTAGCGGGAGAGGATGAGCAGTTCTTC

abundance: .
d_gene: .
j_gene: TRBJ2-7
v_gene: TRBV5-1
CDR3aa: CASSSEAVGGGYEQYF
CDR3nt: TGCGCCAGCAGCTCGGAAGCGGTCGGGGGAGGCTACGAGCAGTACTTC

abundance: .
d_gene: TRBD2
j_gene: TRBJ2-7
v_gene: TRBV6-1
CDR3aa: CASSESGTSVDEQYF
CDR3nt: TGTGCCAGCAGTGAATCTGGGACTAGCGTAGACGAGCAGTACTTC

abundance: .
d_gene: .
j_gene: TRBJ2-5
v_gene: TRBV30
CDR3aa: CAWNRAKTQYF
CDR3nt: TGTGCCTGGAATAGGGCGAAGACCCAGTACTTC

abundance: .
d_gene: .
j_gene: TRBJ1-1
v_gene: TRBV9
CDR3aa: CASSGPITEAFF
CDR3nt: TGTGCCAGCAGCGGCCCGATCACTGAAGCTTTCTTT

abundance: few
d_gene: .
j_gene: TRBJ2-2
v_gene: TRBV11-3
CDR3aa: CASSLEGTGELFF
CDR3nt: TGTGCCAGCAGCTTAGAGGGAACCGGGGAGCTGTTTTTT

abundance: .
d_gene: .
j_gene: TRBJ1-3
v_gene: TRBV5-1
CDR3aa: CASSLEGSGNTIYF
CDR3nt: TGCGCCAGCAGCTTGGAAGGTTCTGGAAACACCATATATTTT

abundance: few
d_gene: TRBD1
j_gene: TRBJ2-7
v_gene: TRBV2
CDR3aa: CASSDRDRGSYEQYF
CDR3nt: TGTGCCAGCAGTGACAGGGACAGGGGATCCTACGAGCAGTACTTC

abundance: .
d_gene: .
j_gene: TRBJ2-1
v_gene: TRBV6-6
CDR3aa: CASSTGTFYNEQFF
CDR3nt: TGTGCCAGCAGTACCGGGACATTTTACAATGAGCAGTTCTTC

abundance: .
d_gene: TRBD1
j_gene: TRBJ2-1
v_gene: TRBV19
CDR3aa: CASQSGQYNEQFF
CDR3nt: TGTGCCTCACAGTCGGGACAGTACAATGAGCAGTTCTTC

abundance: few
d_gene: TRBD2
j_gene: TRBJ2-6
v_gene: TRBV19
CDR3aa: CASSKRGSSGANVLTF
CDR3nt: TGTGCCAGTAGTAAGCGGGGGAGCTCTGGGGCCAACGTCCTGACTTTC

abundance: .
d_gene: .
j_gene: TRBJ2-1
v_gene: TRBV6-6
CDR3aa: CASSYSKGILNEQFF
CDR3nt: TGTGCCAGCAGTTACTCAAAGGGGATACTCAATGAGCAGTTCTTC

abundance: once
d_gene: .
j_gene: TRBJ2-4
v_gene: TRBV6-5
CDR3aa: CASSYISGAKNIQYF
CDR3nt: TGTGCCAGCAGTTACATTAGCGGAGCCAAAAACATTCAGTACTTC

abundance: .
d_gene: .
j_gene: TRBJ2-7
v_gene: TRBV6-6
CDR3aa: CASSTGFEQYF
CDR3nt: TGTGCCAGCAGTACAGGGTTCGAGCAGTACTTC

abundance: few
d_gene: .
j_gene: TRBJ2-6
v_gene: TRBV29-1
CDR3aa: CSVVRSGANVLTF
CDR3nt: TGCAGCGTTGTACGCTCTGGGGCCAACGTCCTGACTTTC

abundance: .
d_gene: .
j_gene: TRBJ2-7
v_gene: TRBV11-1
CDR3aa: CASSPDYEQYF
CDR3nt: TGTGCCAGCAGCCCGGACTACGAGCAGTACTTC

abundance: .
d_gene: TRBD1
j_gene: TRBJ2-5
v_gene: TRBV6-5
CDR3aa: CASSLGQGRTQYF
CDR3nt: TGTGCCAGCAGTTTGGGACAGGGGAGGACCCAGTACTTC

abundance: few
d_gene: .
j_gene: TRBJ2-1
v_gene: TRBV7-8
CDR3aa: CASSLTGLNEQFF
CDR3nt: TGTGCCAGCAGCTTGACAGGTCTCAATGAGCAGTTCTTC

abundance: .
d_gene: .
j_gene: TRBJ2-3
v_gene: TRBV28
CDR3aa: CAITPGGLVNTQYF
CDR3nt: TGTGCCATCACTCCGGGGGGCCTGGTAAATACGCAGTATTTT

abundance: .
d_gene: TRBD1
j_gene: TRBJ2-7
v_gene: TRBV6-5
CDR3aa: CASRPPGQGREQYF
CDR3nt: TGTGCCAGCAGACCTCCGGGACAGGGGAGGGAGCAGTACTTC

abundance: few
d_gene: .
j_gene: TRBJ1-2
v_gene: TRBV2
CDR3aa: CASSSIANYGYTF
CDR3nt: TGTGCCAGCAGTTCAATAGCTAACTATGGCTACACCTTC

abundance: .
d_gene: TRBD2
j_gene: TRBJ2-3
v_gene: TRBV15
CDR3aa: CATSRDSWGGEQYF
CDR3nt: TGTGCCACCAGCAGAGATTCGTGGGGAGGGGAGCAGTATTTT

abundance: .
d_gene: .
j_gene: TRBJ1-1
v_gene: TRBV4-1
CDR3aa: CASSQDTGHSF
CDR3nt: TGCGCCAGCAGCCAAGATACGGGACACAGCTTT

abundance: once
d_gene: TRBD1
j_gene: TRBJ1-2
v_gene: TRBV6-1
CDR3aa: CASRGAGTVYTF
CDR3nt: TGTGCCAGCAGGGGTGCCGGGACAGTCTACACCTTC

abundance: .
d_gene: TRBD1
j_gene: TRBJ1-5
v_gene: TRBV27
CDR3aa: CASSRLTPGQGSNQPQHF
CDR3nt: TGTGCCAGCAGTCGTTTGACTCCGGGACAGGGCAGCAATCAGCCCCAGCATTTT

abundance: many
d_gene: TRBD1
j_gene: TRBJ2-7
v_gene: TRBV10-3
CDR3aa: CAIATGGYEQYF
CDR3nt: TGTGCCATCGCGACAGGGGGCTACGAGCAGTACTTC

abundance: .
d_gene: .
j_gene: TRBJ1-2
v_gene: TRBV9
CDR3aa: CASSVDGGRNYGYTF
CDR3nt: TGTGCCAGCAGCGTGGATGGCGGACGGAACTATGGCTACACCTTC

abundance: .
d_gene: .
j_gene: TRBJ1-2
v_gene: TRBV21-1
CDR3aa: CASTTRNYTF
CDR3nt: TGTGCCAGCACCACTAGAAACTACACCTTC

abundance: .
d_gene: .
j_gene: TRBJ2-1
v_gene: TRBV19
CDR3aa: CASSLPRGSSADNEQFF
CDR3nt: TGTGCCAGTAGTCTCCCCCGAGGGTCTAGCGCCGACAATGAGCAGTTCTTC